The present T cell receptor (beta chain) was sequenced within a study of human T cells and chemical hapten exposure. Overall study context: Mostly female, the patients presented with alopecia areata, totalis or universalis. Whole-study findings and limits: Because all patients had alopecia, their immune responses might differ from healthy ones. Sensitizing to DPC left TCRs with a frequency above 1 in 1000 unaltered.

On this clonotype: Its specificity is not known.

Indicated time point: pre-sensitization, week 0. Treatment: therapeutic diphenylcyclopropenone sensitization with weekly scalp DPC. Germline values: CDR1 SGHRS, CDR2 YFSETQ. J gave up 0 bases and V 1 base, and 10 bases lay outside the gene matches. The CDR3 covers 19 residues. TCRdb redid the calling of the RACE reads with MiXCR, one entry per CDR3 protein. The sample includes 180,000 or so distinct CDR3 sequences, under 35% of them seen just once. The chain joins TRBV5-1 to TRBJ2-6; TRBD1 agrees at 7 bases. This TCR derives from a woman in her twenties or thirties with alopecia areata. Some clones in this sample may be carry-over from other donors' samples. This material consisted of whole blood, taken in connection with sensitization to the hapten diphenylcyclopropenone (DPC). The CDR3 spells CASSLQDRTGRSGANVLTF. CDR3 DNA: TGCGCCAGCAGCTTGCAGGACAGGACCGGTCGCTCTGGGGCCAACGTCCTGACTTTC.